These T cell receptor beta chains were read from a single sample in a study of blood T cell repertoires in COVID-19. Repertoires were generated with immunoSEQ multiplex PCR, while TCRdb's copy carries only in-frame clones and drops some. The sample lists 250,000 to 300,000 clones, 85% to 90% occurring once. Sequencing was performed on peripheral blood. The source of these receptors is a woman aged 25 to 39 with COVID-19, enrolled during active disease. CDR3s include the opening cysteine and the closing phenylalanine or tryptophan. D genes are given only for firm matches. A clone size is listed for some rows: how often the clone was seen (once, few, many), or a class if it is expanded.

j_call: TRBJ2-7; clone_size: few; v_call: TRBV5-5; d_call: .; cdr3_nt: TGTGCCAGCAGCTTGTTTCGGGGGAGCTCCTACGAGCAGTACTTC; cdr3_aa: CASSLFRGSSYEQYF
j_call: TRBJ2-2; clone_size: .; v_call: TRBV28; d_call: TRBD2; cdr3_nt: TGTGCCAGCACGCTAGCGGGAGCGAACGGGGAGCTGTTTTTT; cdr3_aa: CASTLAGANGELFF
j_call: TRBJ2-2; clone_size: .; v_call: TRBV30; d_call: .; cdr3_nt: TGTGCCTGGAGACAAGACAGCCGTGACACCGGGGAGCTGTTTTTT; cdr3_aa: CAWRQDSRDTGELFF
j_call: TRBJ2-7; clone_size: .; v_call: TRBV15; d_call: .; cdr3_nt: TGTGCCACCAGCAGAGAATCCAGAGGCTACTCCTACGAGCAGTACTTC; cdr3_aa: CATSRESRGYSYEQYF
j_call: TRBJ1-1; clone_size: few; v_call: TRBV9; d_call: .; cdr3_nt: TGTGCCAGCAGCGCCCGGGGAGAGGACACTGAAGCTTTCTTT; cdr3_aa: CASSARGEDTEAFF
j_call: TRBJ1-4; clone_size: .; v_call: TRBV28; d_call: .; cdr3_nt: TGTGCCAGCAGTCTATTTGGAGGGGCTTTTAATGAAAAACTGTTTTTT; cdr3_aa: CASSLFGGAFNEKLFF
j_call: TRBJ2-5; clone_size: .; v_call: TRBV30; d_call: .; cdr3_nt: TGTGCCTGGAGAGGGACTCTGGGGGAGACCCAGTACTTC; cdr3_aa: CAWRGTLGETQYF
j_call: TRBJ1-5; clone_size: .; v_call: TRBV28; d_call: TRBD1; cdr3_nt: TGTGCCAGCAGCGAGACCGGGACAGGGAATCAGCCCCAGCATTTT; cdr3_aa: CASSETGTGNQPQHF
j_call: TRBJ2-1; clone_size: .; v_call: TRBV28; d_call: .; cdr3_nt: TGTGCCAGCAGAGAGGGAGGTGGTGAGCAGTTCTTC; cdr3_aa: CASREGGGEQFF
j_call: TRBJ2-2; clone_size: .; v_call: TRBV29-1; d_call: TRBD2; cdr3_nt: TGCAGCGTTATAGCGGGAGCTTGGGCCGGGGAGCTGTTTTTT; cdr3_aa: CSVIAGAWAGELFF
j_call: TRBJ1-2; clone_size: .; v_call: TRBV5-1; d_call: TRBD1; cdr3_nt: TGCGCCAGCAGCTCGGACAGGTATGGCTACACCTTC; cdr3_aa: CASSSDRYGYTF
j_call: TRBJ2-7; clone_size: .; v_call: TRBV6-5; d_call: .; cdr3_nt: TGTGCCAGCAGCTTTTCAGGGACTTCCTACGAGCAGTACTTC; cdr3_aa: CASSFSGTSYEQYF
j_call: TRBJ2-1; clone_size: .; v_call: TRBV7-3; d_call: .; cdr3_nt: TGTGCCAGCAGCTCCCTCCGGGGCAATGAGCAGTTCTTC; cdr3_aa: CASSSLRGNEQFF
j_call: TRBJ2-1; clone_size: .; v_call: TRBV27; d_call: .; cdr3_nt: TGTGCCAGCAGAGGACTCAACAAGAATGAGCAGTTCTTC; cdr3_aa: CASRGLNKNEQFF
j_call: TRBJ1-1; clone_size: .; v_call: TRBV30; d_call: .; cdr3_nt: TGTGCCTGGAGTTTCGGGGGAATGAACACTGAAGCTTTCTTT; cdr3_aa: CAWSFGGMNTEAFF
j_call: TRBJ1-3; clone_size: .; v_call: TRBV6-1; d_call: .; cdr3_nt: TGTGCCAGCAGTGAACTTAATACGGTTAGAAACACCATATATTTT; cdr3_aa: CASSELNTVRNTIYF
j_call: TRBJ2-6; clone_size: .; v_call: TRBV5-8; d_call: .; cdr3_nt: TGTGCCAGCAGTTGGGCAGGGTTCTCTGGGGCCAACGTCCTGACTTTC; cdr3_aa: CASSWAGFSGANVLTF
j_call: TRBJ2-7; clone_size: few; v_call: TRBV2; d_call: TRBD2; cdr3_nt: TGTGCCAGCAGCTCTAGGGGACTAGCGGGAGGCTACGAGCAGTACTTC; cdr3_aa: CASSSRGLAGGYEQYF
j_call: TRBJ2-7; clone_size: .; v_call: TRBV7-2; d_call: .; cdr3_nt: TGTGCCAGCAGCTCACAGGGTGTAGGAGAGCAGTACTTC; cdr3_aa: CASSSQGVGEQYF
j_call: TRBJ1-5; clone_size: .; v_call: TRBV19; d_call: TRBD1; cdr3_nt: TGTGCCAGTAGTATGTCAGGGGGCAGGAGGCAGCCCCAGCATTTT; cdr3_aa: CASSMSGGRRQPQHF
j_call: TRBJ1-1; clone_size: .; v_call: TRBV12-3/TRBV12-4; d_call: .; cdr3_nt: TGTGCCAGCAGGCCGGACGGGAGCACTGAAGCTTTCTTT; cdr3_aa: CASRPDGSTEAFF
j_call: TRBJ2-1; clone_size: .; v_call: TRBV24-1; d_call: .; cdr3_nt: TGTGCCACCAGTGATCTTCCCCGGGGTGGCAGAGCCTACAATGAGCAGTTCTTC; cdr3_aa: CATSDLPRGGRAYNEQFF
j_call: TRBJ1-1; clone_size: .; v_call: TRBV30; d_call: .; cdr3_nt: TGTGCCTGGGGACGTGTTAGGGGTAGCTTAAACACTGAAGCTTTCTTT; cdr3_aa: CAWGRVRGSLNTEAFF
j_call: TRBJ2-4; clone_size: .; v_call: TRBV15; d_call: .; cdr3_nt: TGTGCCACCAGCTCCGGGTTCAGGGATAAGTACTTC; cdr3_aa: CATSSGFRDKYF
j_call: TRBJ1-1; clone_size: .; v_call: TRBV30; d_call: .; cdr3_nt: TGTGCCTGGAGTTTTGTATGGCCAAGAGGCACTGAAGCTTTCTTT; cdr3_aa: CAWSFVWPRGTEAFF
j_call: TRBJ2-3; clone_size: .; v_call: TRBV28; d_call: TRBD2; cdr3_nt: TGTGCCAGCAGAGCACTAGCGGGAGTTAAAGATACGCAGTATTTT; cdr3_aa: CASRALAGVKDTQYF
j_call: TRBJ2-7; clone_size: .; v_call: TRBV11-2; d_call: TRBD1; cdr3_nt: TGTGCCAGCAGCCCAGGGACAGGGCAACGGGAGTACGAGCAGTACTTC; cdr3_aa: CASSPGTGQREYEQYF
j_call: TRBJ1-5; clone_size: .; v_call: TRBV6-1; d_call: .; cdr3_nt: TGTGCCAGCAGTGAACTTGGGAGGGCTGGGCAGCCCCAGCATTTT; cdr3_aa: CASSELGRAGQPQHF
j_call: TRBJ2-1; clone_size: .; v_call: TRBV19; d_call: TRBD2; cdr3_nt: TGTGCCAGTAGTACCCGAGCGGGAGGCCATTCTAATGAGCAGTTCTTC; cdr3_aa: CASSTRAGGHSNEQFF
j_call: TRBJ2-1; clone_size: .; v_call: TRBV7-9; d_call: TRBD2; cdr3_nt: TGTGCCAGCAGCCGCCGAGGGGGACTAGAGAAGAGGAATGAGCAGTTCTTC; cdr3_aa: CASSRRGGLEKRNEQFF
j_call: TRBJ2-3; clone_size: .; v_call: TRBV2; d_call: .; cdr3_nt: TGTGCCAGCAGTGAATACTCCGGGACAGATACGCAGTATTTT; cdr3_aa: CASSEYSGTDTQYF
j_call: TRBJ2-5; clone_size: few; v_call: TRBV2; d_call: TRBD1; cdr3_nt: TGTGCCAGCAAGAACACCGGGACAGCAGAGACCCAGTACTTC; cdr3_aa: CASKNTGTAETQYF
j_call: TRBJ2-7; clone_size: .; v_call: TRBV28; d_call: TRBD1; cdr3_nt: TGTGCCAGCACCGAGACAGGGGGCCTATACGAGCAGTACTTC; cdr3_aa: CASTETGGLYEQYF
j_call: TRBJ2-1; clone_size: .; v_call: TRBV25-1; d_call: TRBD2; cdr3_nt: TGTGCCAGCAGTGAATATAATCTAGCGGGAAGCTCCTACAATGAGCAGTTCTTC; cdr3_aa: CASSEYNLAGSSYNEQFF
j_call: TRBJ1-2; clone_size: .; v_call: TRBV19; d_call: .; cdr3_nt: TGTGCCAGTAGTATAGGCGGAGGGACCTATGGCTACACCTTC; cdr3_aa: CASSIGGGTYGYTF
j_call: TRBJ1-1; clone_size: .; v_call: TRBV28; d_call: .; cdr3_nt: TGTGCCAGCAGTATCCAGGGGAGCACTGAAGCTTTCTTT; cdr3_aa: CASSIQGSTEAFF
j_call: TRBJ2-3; clone_size: .; v_call: TRBV19; d_call: TRBD2; cdr3_nt: TGTGCCAGTAGTATAAACGCGGGAGCAGATACGCAGTATTTT; cdr3_aa: CASSINAGADTQYF
j_call: TRBJ2-7; clone_size: .; v_call: TRBV5-5; d_call: TRBD1; cdr3_nt: TGTGCCAGCAGCCAAAGGACAGGGAATAGCTACGAGCAGTACTTC; cdr3_aa: CASSQRTGNSYEQYF